This T cell receptor (beta chain) came from a study of blood T cell repertoires in COVID-19. The wider study: COVID-19 samples from acute and convalescent phases originated in the United States, Italy and Spain. Sample material is recorded as cDNA or gDNA derived from T cells, B-cell-depleted T cells, or PBMCs.

Trimming removed 2 bases at V and 0 bases at J, with 10 bases between. Germline CDR1 reads MGHDK; CDR2 reads SYGVNS. This CDR3 region has 15 residues. As handled by the study authors: By means of reference gene primer amplification, nucleated cell counts were estimated. TCRdb keeps only in-frame clones here, not all; method: immunoSEQ multiplex PCR. V and J calls and clone size are those listed in that table; D and trimming were worked out from the DNA. The sample shows over 150,000 clones, roughly 80% of them seen only once. What was sequenced was peripheral blood. The chain carries TRBV25-1 and TRBJ1-2; D is unclear. This receptor was identified in a man aged 18-30 years with active or convalescent COVID-19. CDR3 protein: CASSEGAVANYGYTF. Written as DNA, the CDR3 is TGTGCCAGCAGTGAAGGCGCGGTAGCTAACTATGGCTACACCTTC.